A single T cell receptor beta chain is shown here with its context. Its antigen remains unknown. Germline values: CDR1 ENHRY, CDR2 SYGVKD. Trimming took off 10 bases at V and 0 bases at J, with 13 bases between the two ends. The CDR3 runs to 13 residues. This specimen comes from a study of cytomegalovirus exposure and HLA in healthy donors. In the study overall: As released early, the data held approximately 80 million unique TCRs from HLA-typed donors.

Regarding the study as a whole: A later analysis linked a missense variant in DCLRE1C to the trimming of TCR beta V and J genes.

Despite likely unrecorded immune exposures, the donors were nominally healthy at the time of sampling. The PCR contained 60 Vbeta and 13 Jbeta primers. Per the original methods: A follow-up analysis tallied around 80 million unique TCR beta chains, approximately 10 million shared. The repertoire was sequenced with immunoSEQ multiplex PCR; TCRdb's copy has only in-frame clones and lacks some. V, J and clone size derive from that table, while D and trimming were established from the DNA sequence. The data show about 160,000 clones, with 80% to 90% seen just once and 1.5% to 2% held by the top ten. The clonotype was recovered from a woman aged 18-29 years in good health and CMV-seronegative. Input material: PBMCs. The chain joins TRBV10-3 to TRBJ2-7; the D gene is possibly TRBD2 (6 bases). The CDR3 DNA sequence: TGTGCCACCAAGCCGGGGGACTCCTACGAGCAGTACTTC. Encoded protein: CATKPGDSYEQYF.